Listed below are T cell receptor beta chains from one sample, sequenced in a study of blood T cell repertoires in COVID-19. Clones were read by immunoSEQ multiplex PCR, and TCRdb kept only the in-frame ones, dropping some. The sample carries about 280,000 clones, approximately 86% recorded once. Specimen: peripheral blood. These receptors were taken from an older woman with COVID-19, enrolled during active disease. The CDR3 runs from the conserved cysteine through the conserved F or W. D genes are given only for firm matches. Clone size appears in some rows only: once, few, many, or a class for an expanded clone.

j_call: TRBJ2-3
clone_size: once
cdr3_length: 15
d_call: -
v_call: TRBV5-4
cdr3_nt: TGTGCCAGCAGCTTGCGGACAGAGCCCACAGATACGCAGTATTTT
cdr3_aa: CASSLRTEPTDTQYF

j_call: TRBJ1-6
clone_size: -
cdr3_length: 14
d_call: TRBD1
v_call: TRBV25-1
cdr3_nt: TGTGCCAGCAGCCTGACAGGGTATAATTCACCCCTCCACTTT
cdr3_aa: CASSLTGYNSPLHF

j_call: TRBJ2-1
clone_size: -
cdr3_length: 15
d_call: TRBD2
v_call: TRBV9
cdr3_nt: TGTGCCAGCAGCGTAGGGGGGACTACCTGGGATGAGCAGTTCTTC
cdr3_aa: CASSVGGTTWDEQFF

j_call: TRBJ1-6
clone_size: -
cdr3_length: 14
d_call: -
v_call: TRBV9
cdr3_nt: TGTGCCAGCAGCGTAGACGGGAGGAATTCACCCCTCCACTTT
cdr3_aa: CASSVDGRNSPLHF

j_call: TRBJ1-6
clone_size: once
cdr3_length: 15
d_call: TRBD1
v_call: TRBV28
cdr3_nt: TGTGCCAGCAGTCCCAAGGACAGGGGGCCTTCACCCCTCCACTTT
cdr3_aa: CASSPKDRGPSPLHF

j_call: TRBJ2-7
clone_size: -
cdr3_length: 13
d_call: -
v_call: TRBV10-1
cdr3_nt: TGCGCCAGCAGTGAGTCGACTCGTTACGAGCAGTACTTC
cdr3_aa: CASSESTRYEQYF

j_call: TRBJ2-1
clone_size: -
cdr3_length: 16
d_call: -
v_call: TRBV7-2
cdr3_nt: TGTGCCAGCAGCTTCGTATGGCAGGGAGGAAGCAATGAGCAGTTCTTC
cdr3_aa: CASSFVWQGGSNEQFF

j_call: TRBJ1-4
clone_size: -
cdr3_length: 12
d_call: TRBD1
v_call: TRBV10-1
cdr3_nt: TGCGCCACACGACAGGGGGCAGAAAAACTGTTTTTT
cdr3_aa: CATRQGAEKLFF

j_call: TRBJ2-7
clone_size: -
cdr3_length: 14
d_call: TRBD1
v_call: TRBV7-9
cdr3_nt: TGTGCCAGCAGCTGGGGACAGGGAAGCTACGAGCAGTACTTC
cdr3_aa: CASSWGQGSYEQYF

j_call: TRBJ1-2
clone_size: -
cdr3_length: 14
d_call: -
v_call: TRBV18
cdr3_nt: TGTGCCAGCTCACCACCCGACAGCTTCTATGGCTACACCTTC
cdr3_aa: CASSPPDSFYGYTF

j_call: TRBJ1-2
clone_size: few
cdr3_length: 14
d_call: TRBD1
v_call: TRBV4-1
cdr3_nt: TGCGCCAGCAGCCAAGACAGGGGGCTCGGGGGCTACACCTTC
cdr3_aa: CASSQDRGLGGYTF

j_call: TRBJ1-1
clone_size: -
cdr3_length: 12
d_call: -
v_call: TRBV28
cdr3_nt: TGTGCCAGCAGTGCCAGCGCCCTTGAAGCTTTCTTT
cdr3_aa: CASSASALEAFF

j_call: TRBJ1-5
clone_size: -
cdr3_length: 17
d_call: -
v_call: TRBV18
cdr3_nt: TGTGCCAGCTCACCAGGTCTTTGGTCAGGGTCCACTCAGCCCCAGCATTTT
cdr3_aa: CASSPGLWSGSTQPQHF

j_call: TRBJ1-4
clone_size: -
cdr3_length: 14
d_call: TRBD1
v_call: TRBV7-2
cdr3_nt: TGTGCCAGCAGCTTAGGGACAGGGGGGCAAAAACTGTTTTTT
cdr3_aa: CASSLGTGGQKLFF

j_call: TRBJ1-5
clone_size: once
cdr3_length: 13
d_call: -
v_call: TRBV28
cdr3_nt: TGTGCCAGCAGAGCAGGGCGGCGACAGCCCCAGCATTTT
cdr3_aa: CASRAGRRQPQHF

j_call: TRBJ1-3
clone_size: -
cdr3_length: 16
d_call: TRBD1
v_call: TRBV7-9
cdr3_nt: TGTGCCAGCAGCCCTGACGGACAGGTCCTAGGAAACACCATATATTTT
cdr3_aa: CASSPDGQVLGNTIYF

j_call: TRBJ2-1
clone_size: once
cdr3_length: 14
d_call: TRBD1
v_call: TRBV29-1
cdr3_nt: TGCAGCGTTGCAGGGGGCTTCTCCTACAATGAGCAGTTCTTC
cdr3_aa: CSVAGGFSYNEQFF

j_call: TRBJ2-1
clone_size: -
cdr3_length: 15
d_call: -
v_call: TRBV10-3
cdr3_nt: TGTGCCATCCAGAACCCCCAGGGTTCCGGGAATGAGCAGTTCTTC
cdr3_aa: CAIQNPQGSGNEQFF

j_call: TRBJ2-2
clone_size: -
cdr3_length: 15
d_call: TRBD2
v_call: TRBV2
cdr3_nt: TGTGCCTCTGATTATAGCGGGGGGCGCACCGGGGAGCTGTTTTTT
cdr3_aa: CASDYSGGRTGELFF

j_call: TRBJ1-3
clone_size: -
cdr3_length: 12
d_call: -
v_call: TRBV27
cdr3_nt: TGTGCCAGCAGTTCTGCGGGAAACACCATATATTTT
cdr3_aa: CASSSAGNTIYF

j_call: TRBJ1-1
clone_size: -
cdr3_length: 13
d_call: TRBD1
v_call: TRBV5-1
cdr3_nt: TGCGCCAGCAGCTATGACTACAGGGGGGAAGCTTTCTTT
cdr3_aa: CASSYDYRGEAFF

j_call: TRBJ1-2
clone_size: -
cdr3_length: 15
d_call: TRBD1
v_call: TRBV28
cdr3_nt: TGTGCCAGCAGTACCTGGACAGGGGCCTTCTATGGCTACACCTTC
cdr3_aa: CASSTWTGAFYGYTF

j_call: TRBJ2-7
clone_size: -
cdr3_length: 13
d_call: -
v_call: TRBV7-8
cdr3_nt: TGTGCCAGCAGCCCCGGCAGGGGTGGCGAGCAGTACTTC
cdr3_aa: CASSPGRGGEQYF

j_call: TRBJ1-2
clone_size: -
cdr3_length: 14
d_call: -
v_call: TRBV5-1
cdr3_nt: TGCGCCAGCAGCTTGCAGGGGATTATTGATGGCTACACCTTC
cdr3_aa: CASSLQGIIDGYTF

j_call: TRBJ2-3
clone_size: -
cdr3_length: 14
d_call: -
v_call: TRBV29-1
cdr3_nt: TGCAGCGTAGATCCCGGGACAAGCACAGATACGCAGTATTTT
cdr3_aa: CSVDPGTSTDTQYF

j_call: TRBJ1-4
clone_size: once
cdr3_length: 14
d_call: -
v_call: TRBV9
cdr3_nt: TGTGCCAGCCCCCGACGGAGACCTAATGAAAAACTGTTTTTT
cdr3_aa: CASPRRRPNEKLFF

j_call: TRBJ2-1
clone_size: -
cdr3_length: 15
d_call: -
v_call: TRBV6-5
cdr3_nt: TGTGCCAGCAAGGGGAGGGGGAAGAGAAACAATGAGCAGTTCTTC
cdr3_aa: CASKGRGKRNNEQFF

j_call: TRBJ1-6
clone_size: -
cdr3_length: 13
d_call: -
v_call: TRBV12-3/TRBV12-4
cdr3_nt: TGTGCCAGCAAAAGGCAGGTTGGCTCACCCCTCCACTTT
cdr3_aa: CASKRQVGSPLHF